The TCR beta chain under discussion was sequenced for a study of blood T cell repertoires in COVID-19. Participants had their cohort set by participant-reported clinical history. Germline V gene sequence: CDR1 LNHDA, CDR2 SQIVND (reference sequence). The V segment lost 10 bases and the J segment 0 bases; nucleotides outside the gene matches: 8. The CDR3 runs 15 residues. Profiling relied on immunoSEQ multiplex PCR, and the TCRdb table lists in-frame clones only, not all of them. The sample carries just under 250,000 clones, approximately 90% recorded once. This clonotype was sampled from a woman aged 25-40 years who had recovered from COVID-19. This rearrangement joins TRBV19 to TRBJ2-2; 7 bases align to TRBD1. The sample consisted of PBMCs or T cells enriched from blood (not recorded which). The CDR3 reads CATRNRGTNTGELFF. In nucleotides, the CDR3 is TGTGCCACCAGGAACAGGGGTACGAACACCGGGGAGCTGTTTTTT.